This T cell receptor (beta chain) was observed in a study of metastatic and nonmetastatic thyroid tumors. The overall study: For malignant and benign thyroid patients, tumor or nodule tissue and blood were the sources whose repertoires were compared. Study-level points and caveats: Patients with malignant thyroid tumors reportedly had significantly higher TCR beta diversity than those with benign nodules, in blood and tumor.

The authors' processing: A classifier for distant metastasis in papillary thyroid cancer was constructed using CDR3 differences observed across clinicopathological groups. Via MiXCR, TCRdb re-called the PCR reads. The V and J calls reflect TCRdb's pipeline rather than the authors' work. Of over 30,000 clones in the sample, about 29% were seen once. The CDR3 sequence is 14 residues long. V lost 1 base and J lost 8; bases outside the gene matches: 6. Germline-derived CDR1 and CDR2 are SEHNR and FQNEAQ (reference sequence). Patients were all untreated before their thyroid surgery. Turning to this clone: Its antigen is still unknown.

Sequencing was done on a sample of blood. The chain links TRBV7-9 to TRBJ1-2, with 8 positions matching TRBD1. The sequence was collected from a female donor with papillary thyroid cancer or a benign thyroid nodule (not recorded which). Some clones in this sample may be carry-over from other donors' samples. Written as DNA, the CDR3 is TGTGCCAGCAGCTTAGGGGACAGGCTGGGGGGCTACACCTTC. It specifies CASSLGDRLGGYTF.